The rows below give T cell receptor beta chains drawn from one sample of a study of OX40 agonist ivuxolimab in advanced cancers. Repertoires were generated with immunoSEQ multiplex PCR, while TCRdb's copy carries only in-frame clones and drops some. The sample shows 55,000 to 70,000 clones, about nine tenths of them seen only once. The sample here was CD4+ or CD8+ T cells sorted from blood, taken in a trial of the OX40 agonist ivuxolimab. The receptors here all came from an adult with an advanced solid tumor such as melanoma, head and neck, liver or kidney cancer. CDR3s include the opening cysteine and the closing phenylalanine or tryptophan. A D gene is named only where the DNA matches it firmly. Clone sizes are given selectively: once, few, many, or a class where the clone is expanded.

j_gene: TRBJ1-2; v_gene: TRBV20-1; d_gene: .; abundance: .; CDR3nt: TGCAGTGCGCGGAATGGGGGCTACACCTTC; CDR3aa: CSARNGGYTF
j_gene: TRBJ1-1; v_gene: TRBV2; d_gene: .; abundance: .; CDR3nt: TGTGCCAGCAGTAACCCCCCCGAAGTGCTCTTT; CDR3aa: CASSNPPEVLF
j_gene: TRBJ2-5; v_gene: TRBV15; d_gene: TRBD2; abundance: .; CDR3nt: TGTGCCACCAGCAGAGGGGAGGGGGAGACCCAGTACTTC; CDR3aa: CATSRGEGETQYF
j_gene: TRBJ1-1; v_gene: TRBV29-1; d_gene: .; abundance: .; CDR3nt: TGCAGCGCCCGAGTGGACGCGAACACTGAAGCTTTCTTT; CDR3aa: CSARVDANTEAFF
j_gene: TRBJ1-4; v_gene: TRBV7-9; d_gene: .; abundance: .; CDR3nt: TGTGCCAGCAGCTTGGGGGGCCACTTAAATGAAAAACTGTTTTTT; CDR3aa: CASSLGGHLNEKLFF
j_gene: TRBJ1-1; v_gene: TRBV19; d_gene: TRBD1; abundance: .; CDR3nt: TGTGCCAGTAGTATGCGGACAGGGATGAACACTGAAGCTTTCTTT; CDR3aa: CASSMRTGMNTEAFF
j_gene: TRBJ1-4; v_gene: TRBV28; d_gene: TRBD1; abundance: .; CDR3nt: TGTGCCAGCAGTCAAACAGGGGCAGCTAATGAAAAACTGTTTTTT; CDR3aa: CASSQTGAANEKLFF
j_gene: TRBJ2-3; v_gene: TRBV28; d_gene: TRBD1; abundance: .; CDR3nt: TGTGCCAGCAAAGGGGGCGGCACAGATACGCAGTATTTT; CDR3aa: CASKGGGTDTQYF
j_gene: TRBJ2-7; v_gene: TRBV6-1; d_gene: .; abundance: .; CDR3nt: TGTGCCAGCAGTGAAGGTCGGAGCTCCTACGAGCAGTACTTC; CDR3aa: CASSEGRSSYEQYF
j_gene: TRBJ2-7; v_gene: TRBV15; d_gene: .; abundance: .; CDR3nt: TGTGCCACCAGCAGAGGGACAGCCCTCCGGAACGAGCAGTACTTC; CDR3aa: CATSRGTALRNEQYF
j_gene: TRBJ1-1; v_gene: TRBV15; d_gene: TRBD1; abundance: .; CDR3nt: TGTGCCACCAGAGGCGGGTCAGGGGGCGCGGGGACTGAAGCTTTCTTT; CDR3aa: CATRGGSGGAGTEAFF
j_gene: TRBJ2-5; v_gene: TRBV4-3; d_gene: .; abundance: .; CDR3nt: TGCGCCAGCAGCCAGGATCTTAGTGAGACCCAGTACTTC; CDR3aa: CASSQDLSETQYF
j_gene: TRBJ2-1; v_gene: TRBV7-3; d_gene: TRBD2; abundance: once; CDR3nt: TGTGCCAGCAGCACCGGACTAGCGGCCGCGGGGCAGTTCTTC; CDR3aa: CASSTGLAAAGQFF
j_gene: TRBJ1-2; v_gene: TRBV19; d_gene: TRBD1; abundance: .; CDR3nt: TGTGCCAGCTATGTCGGGACAGGGTCCCTAGTAGGTGGCTACACCTTC; CDR3aa: CASYVGTGSLVGGYTF
j_gene: TRBJ1-1; v_gene: TRBV11-3; d_gene: TRBD1; abundance: .; CDR3nt: TGTGCCAGCAGCCGACAGGGAATGACGAACACTGAAGCTTTCTTT; CDR3aa: CASSRQGMTNTEAFF
j_gene: TRBJ2-7; v_gene: TRBV28; d_gene: .; abundance: once; CDR3nt: TGTGCCAGCAGTCCCCCCAGTGGTAATGAACTCTACGAGCAGTACTTC; CDR3aa: CASSPPSGNELYEQYF
j_gene: TRBJ2-7; v_gene: TRBV6-5; d_gene: .; abundance: .; CDR3nt: TGTGCCAGCTCGACAGGTGCCTACGAGCAGTACTTC; CDR3aa: CASSTGAYEQYF
j_gene: TRBJ2-1; v_gene: TRBV29-1; d_gene: .; abundance: .; CDR3nt: TGCAGCGCCCGGACGGATTACAATGAGCAGTTCTTC; CDR3aa: CSARTDYNEQFF
j_gene: TRBJ1-2; v_gene: TRBV5-1; d_gene: TRBD1; abundance: few; CDR3nt: TGCGCCAGCAGTTATACGGACAGGTACGGCTACACCTTC; CDR3aa: CASSYTDRYGYTF
j_gene: TRBJ1-2; v_gene: TRBV4-2; d_gene: TRBD1; abundance: .; CDR3nt: TGTGCCAGCAGCCAAGGGGGACAGGGGGGGAGTCGGGACGGCTACACCTTC; CDR3aa: CASSQGGQGGSRDGYTF
j_gene: TRBJ2-5; v_gene: TRBV5-5; d_gene: TRBD2; abundance: once; CDR3nt: TGTGCCAGCAGCTTGTTTGGGGGGGAACAAGAGACCCAGTACTTC; CDR3aa: CASSLFGGEQETQYF
j_gene: TRBJ2-1; v_gene: TRBV18; d_gene: TRBD2; abundance: .; CDR3nt: TGTGCCAGCTCGCCTCAGGTCAGCGGGGGGTTCTCCGCCCGCTACAATGAGCAGTTCTTC; CDR3aa: CASSPQVSGGFSARYNEQFF
j_gene: TRBJ1-2; v_gene: TRBV28; d_gene: .; abundance: few; CDR3nt: TGTGCCACCCGAGACAGCTATGGCTACACCTTC; CDR3aa: CATRDSYGYTF
j_gene: TRBJ2-7; v_gene: TRBV7-5; d_gene: .; abundance: .; CDR3nt: TGTGCCAGCAGCCCCCGGGGACTACAAAATGGGGAGCAGTACTTC; CDR3aa: CASSPRGLQNGEQYF
j_gene: TRBJ1-5; v_gene: TRBV7-8; d_gene: .; abundance: .; CDR3nt: TGTGCCAGCAGCTTAATACAGAGCAATCAGCCCCAGCATTTT; CDR3aa: CASSLIQSNQPQHF
j_gene: TRBJ1-6; v_gene: TRBV2; d_gene: TRBD1; abundance: .; CDR3nt: TGTGCCAGCAGTGGGGGGCTCACAGGGGGGAATTCACCCCTCCACTTT; CDR3aa: CASSGGLTGGNSPLHF
j_gene: TRBJ2-2; v_gene: TRBV15; d_gene: .; abundance: .; CDR3nt: TGTGCCACCAGCGAGGTGGGAGTCTACCTAGACACCGGGGAGCTGTTTTTT; CDR3aa: CATSEVGVYLDTGELFF
j_gene: TRBJ2-4; v_gene: TRBV14; d_gene: .; abundance: .; CDR3nt: TGTGCCAGCAGCCGATCAGGGGATCTGTACTTC; CDR3aa: CASSRSGDLYF
j_gene: TRBJ1-1; v_gene: TRBV6-1; d_gene: .; abundance: .; CDR3nt: TGTGCCAGCAGTGGGACGGGGCAACGGGTTAACACTGAAGCTTTCTTT; CDR3aa: CASSGTGQRVNTEAFF
j_gene: TRBJ2-5; v_gene: TRBV11-1; d_gene: .; abundance: .; CDR3nt: TGTGCCAGCAGCTTGATCGAGAGAGAGACCCAGTACTTC; CDR3aa: CASSLIERETQYF
j_gene: TRBJ2-2; v_gene: TRBV28; d_gene: .; abundance: .; CDR3nt: TGTGCCAGCAGTCTGTTACAGGCCTACACCGGGGAGCTGTTTTTT; CDR3aa: CASSLLQAYTGELFF
j_gene: TRBJ2-5; v_gene: TRBV28; d_gene: .; abundance: .; CDR3nt: TGTGCCAGCAGTTTGAGGGGGGAGACCCAGTACTTC; CDR3aa: CASSLRGETQYF
j_gene: TRBJ2-2; v_gene: TRBV28; d_gene: TRBD2; abundance: .; CDR3nt: TGTGCCAGCAGTTTGCTTAGCGGGGGAACCAACACCGGGGAGCTGTTTTTT; CDR3aa: CASSLLSGGTNTGELFF
j_gene: TRBJ2-3; v_gene: TRBV27; d_gene: .; abundance: .; CDR3nt: TGTGCCAGCAGTTTCAGCACAGATACGCAGTATTTT; CDR3aa: CASSFSTDTQYF
j_gene: TRBJ1-2; v_gene: TRBV7-2; d_gene: .; abundance: .; CDR3nt: TGTGCCAGCAGCTTAGCGCTGGCTAACTATTTTGGCTACACCTTC; CDR3aa: CASSLALANYFGYTF
j_gene: TRBJ2-2; v_gene: TRBV5-1; d_gene: .; abundance: once; CDR3nt: TGCGCCAGCAGCCCTGACATGCGGGACACCGGGGAGCTGTTTTTT; CDR3aa: CASSPDMRDTGELFF
j_gene: TRBJ1-2; v_gene: TRBV7-9; d_gene: .; abundance: .; CDR3nt: TGTGCCAGCAGATCCTCCCTAAATAACTATGGCTACACCTTC; CDR3aa: CASRSSLNNYGYTF
j_gene: TRBJ1-1; v_gene: TRBV19; d_gene: .; abundance: few; CDR3nt: TGTGCCAGTAGTTCGACAGCTGACACTGAAGCTTTCTTT; CDR3aa: CASSSTADTEAFF
j_gene: TRBJ1-4; v_gene: TRBV30; d_gene: .; abundance: .; CDR3nt: TGTGCCTGCCACGGACGGTCAACTAATGAAAAACTGTTTTTT; CDR3aa: CACHGRSTNEKLFF
j_gene: TRBJ2-5; v_gene: TRBV6-5; d_gene: .; abundance: .; CDR3nt: TGTGCCAGCAGTATCCTAGGGGCAGAGACCCAGTACTTC; CDR3aa: CASSILGAETQYF
j_gene: TRBJ1-1; v_gene: TRBV7-2; d_gene: .; abundance: once; CDR3nt: TGTGCCAGCAGCGCCCTGCGGGTGGACACTGAAGCTTTCTTT; CDR3aa: CASSALRVDTEAFF
j_gene: TRBJ2-3; v_gene: TRBV19; d_gene: .; abundance: .; CDR3nt: TGTGCCAGTAGTATAGTTCCCCTGTTGTGGGGGGACACAGATACGCAGTATTTT; CDR3aa: CASSIVPLLWGDTDTQYF
j_gene: TRBJ2-2; v_gene: TRBV6-5; d_gene: TRBD1; abundance: few; CDR3nt: TGTGCCAGCAGAGGGGACAGCTACACCGGGGAGCTGTTTTTT; CDR3aa: CASRGDSYTGELFF
j_gene: TRBJ1-5; v_gene: TRBV4-2; d_gene: .; abundance: .; CDR3nt: TGTGCCAGCAGCCAAGAAGTTACGGAGCAGCCCCAGCATTTT; CDR3aa: CASSQEVTEQPQHF
j_gene: TRBJ2-7; v_gene: TRBV7-9; d_gene: .; abundance: .; CDR3nt: TGTGCCAGCAGCCCACAAAAGACGCAGGAACCCTATACGATTTCGTACTTC; CDR3aa: CASSPQKTQEPYTISYF
j_gene: TRBJ1-2; v_gene: TRBV9; d_gene: .; abundance: once; CDR3nt: TGTGCCAGCAGCGTAGGGCGGAGTAACTATGGCTACACCTTC; CDR3aa: CASSVGRSNYGYTF
j_gene: TRBJ2-6; v_gene: TRBV18; d_gene: .; abundance: .; CDR3nt: TGTGCCAGCTCACCACCTTTTAGCCCTGGGGCCAACGTCCTGACTTTC; CDR3aa: CASSPPFSPGANVLTF
j_gene: TRBJ1-2; v_gene: TRBV7-9; d_gene: .; abundance: few; CDR3nt: TGTGCCAGCAGCCACCAGGGCGCTAACTATGGCTACACCTTC; CDR3aa: CASSHQGANYGYTF
j_gene: TRBJ2-1; v_gene: TRBV7-3; d_gene: .; abundance: .; CDR3nt: TGTGCCAGCAGCTTATCTAGCGTGGTCAATGAGCAGTTCTTC; CDR3aa: CASSLSSVVNEQFF
j_gene: TRBJ2-6; v_gene: TRBV7-9; d_gene: .; abundance: .; CDR3nt: TGTGCCAGCAGCGCGGGGGCGACCGGGGCCAACGTCCTGACTTTC; CDR3aa: CASSAGATGANVLTF
j_gene: TRBJ1-5; v_gene: TRBV11-2; d_gene: .; abundance: once; CDR3nt: TGTGCCAGCAGCCTAGTTTCTGGAGGCAATCAGCCCCAGCATTTT; CDR3aa: CASSLVSGGNQPQHF
j_gene: TRBJ2-7; v_gene: TRBV29-1; d_gene: .; abundance: .; CDR3nt: TGCAGCGTTGGGGGTACCTACGAGCAGTACTTC; CDR3aa: CSVGGTYEQYF
j_gene: TRBJ2-7; v_gene: TRBV6-5; d_gene: .; abundance: .; CDR3nt: TGTGCCAGCAGTTACTATCCTAGCGACTACGAGCAGTACTTC; CDR3aa: CASSYYPSDYEQYF
j_gene: TRBJ2-1; v_gene: TRBV7-2; d_gene: .; abundance: .; CDR3nt: TGTGCCAGCAGCTTAATGCGGGAAGAATGGAATGAGCAGTTCTTC; CDR3aa: CASSLMREEWNEQFF
j_gene: TRBJ2-1; v_gene: TRBV25-1; d_gene: .; abundance: .; CDR3nt: TGTGCCAGCAGTTCCATCGCGCACCCTTTGACCTACAATGAGCAGTTCTTC; CDR3aa: CASSSIAHPLTYNEQFF